These 32 T cell receptor beta chains were all obtained from the same sample, sequenced in a study of blood T cell repertoires in COVID-19. TCRdb keeps only in-frame clones here, not all; method: immunoSEQ multiplex PCR. In the table there are 250,000 to 300,000 clones, roughly 90% of which are singletons. The sample taken for sequencing was peripheral blood. These receptors all come from a woman aged 25 to 45 with COVID-19, enrolled during active disease.

This clone showed up just once. The chain combines TRBV10-2 with TRBJ2-1, with 8 bases fitting TRBD1. Trimming cost V 5 bases and J 5 bases; bases outside gene matches: 5. This CDR3 region has 14 residues. Germline V gene lookup returns CDR1 WSHSY and CDR2 SAAADI. Here the CDR3 reads CASSRTGNNNEQFF. The DNA of the CDR3 is TGCGCCAGCAGTAGGACAGGGAATAACAATGAGCAGTTCTTC.

The CDR3 DNA is TGTGCCACCAGCAGCCCACGACAGAGTAATGAAAAACTGTTTTTT. It encodes CATSSPRQSNEKLFF. V and J are TRBV15 and TRBJ1-4, with D possibly matching TRBD1 (5 bases). This CDR3 is 15 amino acids long. Germline CDR1 LNHNV, CDR2 YYDKDF (reference sequence). V lost 3 bases, J lost 4 bases, and 12 bases lay in between.

The genes are TRBV5-1 and TRBJ2-1; 9 positions agree with TRBD1. Germline lookup yields CDR1 SGHRS and CDR2 YFSETQ. Losses at the gene ends were 4 bases for V and 8 bases for J; bases not matched to a gene: 7. CDR3 size: 14 residues. In nucleotides, the CDR3 is TGCGCCAGCAGCGGCCAGACAGGGGGGGATGAGCAGTTCTTC. It is translated as CASSGQTGGDEQFF.

This chain uses TRBV28 with TRBJ2-7; 10 bases line up with TRBD2. V gave up 7 bases and J gave up 2 bases; unmatched junction bases: 8. The CDR3 runs 15 residues. CDR1 and CDR2 (germline): MDHEN, SYDVKM. CDR3 residues: CASNLRTSGPYEQYF. CDR3 DNA sequence: TGTGCCAGCAACCTGAGGACTAGCGGACCCTACGAGCAGTACTTC.

V gene TRBV19 combines with J gene TRBJ1-4, with D hard to call. The V end lost 3 bases, the J end lost 5 bases, and 16 bases lay between the germline ends. Germline CDR1 reads LNHDA; CDR2 reads SQIVND (reference sequence). The CDR3 runs to 16 residues. The CDR3: CASSISQARKNEKLFF. The DNA for the CDR3 is TGTGCCAGTAGTATTTCCCAGGCGCGAAAGAATGAAAAACTGTTTTTT.

The rearrangement links TRBV30 to TRBJ2-7; the match to TRBD1 covers 9 bases. Per the germline V gene, CDR1 is GTSNPN and CDR2 is SVGIG (reference sequence). Trimming took 3 bases from V and 6 from J; bases not matched to a gene: 6. The CDR3 is 13 residues long. Here the CDR3 reads CAWRRTGAGEQYF. In DNA form, the CDR3 reads TGTGCCTGGAGGAGGACAGGGGCGGGCGAGCAGTACTTC.

V is TRBV28 and J is TRBJ2-3; D is possibly TRBD2 (6 bases). Deletions cut 6 bases from V and 1 base from J, with 14 bases between. The germline V gene has CDR1 MDHEN and CDR2 SYDVKM. The CDR3 covers 15 residues. The CDR3 DNA reads TGTGCCAGCAGACCGCCGGGACTCCGCACAGATACGCAGTATTTT. This codes for CASRPPGLRTDTQYF.

The J gene is TRBJ2-5, the V gene TRBV7-9; 7 bases are shared with TRBD1. The ends lost 5 bases at V and 5 bases at J; junction bases unmatched: 8. Germline V gene data show CDR1 as SEHNR and CDR2 as FQNEAQ (reference sequence). This CDR3 is 14 amino acids long. The CDR3, as DNA: TGTGCCAGCAGCCCCCGGGACAGATGGGAGACCCAGTACTTC. Amino acid sequence: CASSPRDRWETQYF.

The V gene is TRBV5-6, the J gene TRBJ2-7, with D possibly TRBD2 on 6 matching bases. The length of the CDR3 is 15 residues. Germline V CDR1 and CDR2: SGHDT, YYEEEE. V was clipped by 5 bases and J by 6 bases, with 21 bases between them. CDR3 sequence: CASSQGLLHTSEQYF. CDR3 coding DNA: TGTGCCAGCAGTCAGGGACTCCTCCATACCTCCGAGCAGTACTTC.

V and J are TRBV7-2 and TRBJ1-3; 11 bases map to TRBD1. The CDR3 extends over 17 amino acids. V shed 6 bases and J 3 bases; nucleotides not matched to a gene: 10. Germline CDR1 and CDR2: SGHTA and FQGNSA. CDR3: CASSSPDRGLSGNTIYF. The CDR3 DNA is TGTGCCAGCAGTTCCCCGGACAGGGGGCTTAGTGGAAACACCATATATTTT.

The chain joins TRBV19 to TRBJ1-1; 11 bases fit TRBD1. Germline V gene sequence: CDR1 LNHDA, CDR2 SQIVND (reference sequence). The junction had 10 bases not matched to a gene; V was cut back by 6 bases and J by 7 bases. The CDR3 runs 15 residues. In nucleotides, the CDR3 is TGTGCCAGTAGGACTCCGGGACAGGGGGGAGGTGAAGCTTTCTTT. It translates to CASRTPGQGGGEAFF.

Only one count was recorded for this clone. The chain carries TRBV27 and TRBJ2-1; no clear D gene. The length of the CDR3 is 13 residues. Trimming left V 3 bases short and J 8 bases short, with 11 bases between. CDR1 MNHEY and CDR2 SMNVEV come from the germline V gene (reference sequence). The CDR3 DNA sequence: TGTGCCAGCAGTTTTGGTAGTACGGATGAGCAGTTCTTC. It translates to CASSFGSTDEQFF.

Worth noting for this clone: The identical CDR3 is also encoded by other nucleotide sequences in the sample. J is TRBJ1-2 and V is TRBV5-1; 10 positions agree with TRBD1. V shed 4 bases, J shed 2 bases, and the junction held 2 bases outside the gene matches. The CDR3 is 14 residues long. CDR1 is SGHRS and CDR2 is YFSETQ in the germline V gene. CDR3 DNA sequence: TGCGCCAGCAGCCTGACAGGGGGCAACTATGGCTACACCTTC. This encodes CASSLTGGNYGYTF.

The J gene is TRBJ1-6, the V gene TRBV19; TRBD1 matches at 10 bases. Trimming took 8 bases from V and 6 from J; bases not matched to a gene: 13. The length of the CDR3 is 17 residues. Per germline, CDR1 LNHDA and CDR2 SQIVND (reference sequence). CDR3 nucleotide sequence: TGTGCCAGTCGGAGGCGACTTGGGGACAGGGGTAATTCACCCCTCCACTTT. This codes for CASRRRLGDRGNSPLHF.

This clone was recorded once. V gene TRBV6-5 combines with J gene TRBJ1-2; TRBD1 matches 8 bases. Germline values: CDR1 MNHEY, CDR2 SVGAGI. The CDR3 consists of 13 residues. J gave up 7 bases and V 6 bases, and 7 bases lay outside the gene matches. CDR3 loop: CASSEDRVGGYTF. CDR3 sequence (DNA): TGTGCCAGCAGCGAGGACAGGGTTGGTGGCTACACCTTC.

The chain recombines TRBV3-1 (or the pseudogene TRBV3-2) with TRBJ2-7; TRBD2 agrees at 13 bases. The CDR3 spans 15 residues. Germline assignment: CDR1 LGHDT and CDR2 YNNKEL (reference sequence). V lost 4 bases to trimming and J lost 5 bases; unmatched junction nucleotides: 5. CDR3 in amino acids: CASSLQGTSGNEQYF. The CDR3 coding sequence is TGTGCCAGCAGCCTACAAGGGACTAGCGGGAACGAGCAGTACTTC.

The chain has TRBV6-5 and TRBJ2-7; TRBD1 matches at 9 bases. This CDR3 is built from 16 residues. Germline V gene data show CDR1 as MNHEY and CDR2 as SVGAGI. J was trimmed by 5 bases and V by 0 bases; bases with no gene match: 8. CDR3 nucleotide sequence: TGTGCCAGCAGTTACTCGTTCGGGGGGACAGGGAACGAGCAGTACTTC. It encodes CASSYSFGGTGNEQYF.

This clone was detected only once. The chain links TRBV4-3 to TRBJ2-7; the D gene is possibly TRBD1 (5 bases). The CDR3 is 16 amino acids. V gave up 1 base and J gave up 3 bases, with 16 bases separating them. The germline gives CDR1 LGHNA, CDR2 YSLEER. CDR3 DNA: TGCGCCAGCAGCCAAGCTTTGGGGCAGACCGGCTACGAGCAGTACTTC. Protein: CASSQALGQTGYEQYF.

This clone appeared a single time. V usage is TRBV20-1 and J usage is TRBJ2-7; 7 bases are a match to TRBD2. Germline CDR1 and CDR2: DFQATT and SNEGSKA (reference sequence). With V trimmed by 6 bases and J by 5 bases, 4 bases remained unmatched. This CDR3 has 11 amino acids. In DNA, the CDR3 is TGCAGTGCCCCACGGGGGGACGAGCAGTACTTC. Translated: CSAPRGDEQYF.

DNA of the CDR3: TGTGCCAGCAGCCGAGGGGGTTCCTTCTCTGGGGCCAACGTCCTGACTTTC. Amino acids: CASSRGGSFSGANVLTF. This sequence joins TRBV14 and TRBJ2-6; weak D call: TRBD1 (6 bases). Germline V gene lookup returns CDR1 SGHDN and CDR2 FVKESK. The V end was cut by 4 bases, the J end by 0 bases, with 13 bases between. This CDR3 has 17 residues.

The chain couples TRBV3-1 (or the pseudogene TRBV3-2) to TRBJ1-2; 8 bases agree with TRBD1. J gave up 8 bases and V 1 base, and 6 bases lay outside the gene matches. CDR1 and CDR2 from the germline V gene are LGHDT and YNNKEL (reference sequence). CDR3 size: 14 residues. CDR3 coding DNA: TGTGCCAGCAGCCAAGGGGGACAGGCTATCGGCTACACCTTC. Amino acid sequence: CASSQGGQAIGYTF.

The chain uses TRBV6-4 and TRBJ2-7; 14 nucleotides line up with TRBD2. Germline V gene lookup returns CDR1 MRHNA and CDR2 SNTAGT. The V segment lost 2 bases and the J segment 6 bases; nucleotides outside the gene matches: 0. The CDR3 spans 14 residues. CDR3 loop: CASSDGTSGSEQYF. The CDR3 DNA is TGTGCCAGCAGTGACGGGACTAGCGGGAGCGAGCAGTACTTC.

The chain employs TRBV25-1 and TRBJ1-4; D is ambiguous. Trimming cost V 4 bases and J 11 bases, with 11 bases left between them. The CDR3 runs to 12 residues. Per the germline V gene, CDR1 is MGHDK and CDR2 is SYGVNS. In nucleotides, the CDR3 is TGTGCCAGCAGTGCGGGGTGGATGAAACTGTTTTTT. Its translation is CASSAGWMKLFF.

The chain couples TRBV5-4 to TRBJ2-7; 7 bases map to TRBD1. Germline CDR1 is SGHNT and CDR2 is YYREEE (reference sequence). V lost 6 bases and J lost 6; bases outside the gene matches: 9. The CDR3 spans 13 residues. The CDR3 spells CASTGTAGSEQYF. The DNA of the CDR3 is TGTGCCAGCACCGGGACAGCCGGATCCGAGCAGTACTTC.

The chain uses TRBV7-9 and TRBJ2-3; D ambiguous. The germline V gene has CDR1 SEHNR and CDR2 FQNEAQ (reference sequence). V lost 1 base and J 5 bases, leaving 16 bases between the germline ends. The CDR3 runs to 16 residues. The CDR3 spells CASSLGGHAAKDTQYF. Here the CDR3 DNA reads TGTGCCAGCAGCTTAGGCGGTCACGCGGCTAAAGATACGCAGTATTTT.

This clone turned up a few times. The genes are TRBV2 and TRBJ1-6; D might be TRBD1 (6 bases). CDR1 SNHLY and CDR2 FYNNEI come from the germline V gene. The CDR3 loop spans 15 amino acids. The V end lost 7 bases, the J end lost 7 bases, and 17 bases lay between the germline ends. CDR3 nucleotides: TGTGCCAGCACCCGAGATCAGGGGTGGAATTCACCCCTCCACTTT. Its protein is CASTRDQGWNSPLHF.

This clone showed up just once. The chain links TRBV28 to TRBJ2-7; TRBD2 matches at 8 bases. CDR1 is MDHEN and CDR2 is SYDVKM in the germline V gene. Losses at the gene ends were 7 bases for V and 7 bases for J; bases not matched to a gene: 3. The CDR3 is made up of 11 amino acids. The chain's CDR3 is CASNGGGEQYF. In nucleotides, the CDR3 is TGTGCCAGCAACGGGGGGGGTGAGCAGTACTTC.

The chain is built from TRBV28 and TRBJ1-2; weak D call: TRBD1 (6 bases). The CDR3 consists of 13 residues. CDR1 and CDR2 (germline): MDHEN, SYDVKM. Trimming took 4 bases from V and 4 from J, leaving 10 bases between them. The CDR3 DNA is TGTGCCAGCAGTTCAGACAGGACCTATGGCTACACCTTC. This translates into CASSSDRTYGYTF.

This rearrangement joins TRBV5-1 to TRBJ1-5; D is unclear. The CDR3 is made up of 14 amino acids. V was cut by 1 base and J by 5 bases, with 10 bases left in between. Per the germline V gene, CDR1 is SGHRS and CDR2 is YFSETQ. CDR3 loop: CASSLSGLDQPQHF. CDR3 DNA: TGCGCCAGCAGCTTGTCGGGTCTTGATCAGCCCCAGCATTTT.

The chain has TRBV10-3 and TRBJ1-4; D is unclear. In germline, CDR1 is ENHRY, CDR2 SYGVKD. The CDR3 is 13 residues long. Between the trimmed V and J ends, which lost 8 bases and 0 bases, there was a span of 7 bases. CDR3 in amino acids: CAIGPATNEKLFF. In DNA, the CDR3 is TGTGCCATCGGGCCTGCAACTAATGAAAAACTGTTTTTT.

The V and J genes are TRBV4-3 and TRBJ2-1, with no clear D. The CDR3 runs 14 residues. Trimming cost V 1 base and J 9 bases, with 13 bases left between them. Germline CDR1 LGHNA, CDR2 YSLEER. The CDR3 here is CASSQVAVAPEQFF. CDR3 coding DNA: TGCGCCAGCAGCCAAGTCGCTGTAGCACCTGAGCAGTTCTTC.

The genes are TRBV21-1 and TRBJ2-7; the D call TRBD1 from the table was never checked on the DNA. TRBV21-1 represents a pseudogene. This CDR3 spans 13 amino acids. In DNA form, the CDR3 reads TGTGCCAGCGAGGGGGCGACTAGCTACGAGCAGTACTTC. Its translation: CASEGATSYEQYF.